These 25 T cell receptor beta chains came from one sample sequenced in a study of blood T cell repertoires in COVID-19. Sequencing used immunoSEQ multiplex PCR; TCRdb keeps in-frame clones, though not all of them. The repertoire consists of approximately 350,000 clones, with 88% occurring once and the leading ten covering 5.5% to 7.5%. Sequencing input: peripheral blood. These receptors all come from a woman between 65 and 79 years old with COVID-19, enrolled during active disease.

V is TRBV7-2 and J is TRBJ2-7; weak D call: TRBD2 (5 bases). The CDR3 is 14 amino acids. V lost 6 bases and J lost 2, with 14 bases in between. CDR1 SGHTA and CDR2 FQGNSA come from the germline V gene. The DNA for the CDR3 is TGTGCCAGCAGTTTAACGGGGTCCCCCTACGAGCAGTACTTC. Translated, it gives CASSLTGSPYEQYF.

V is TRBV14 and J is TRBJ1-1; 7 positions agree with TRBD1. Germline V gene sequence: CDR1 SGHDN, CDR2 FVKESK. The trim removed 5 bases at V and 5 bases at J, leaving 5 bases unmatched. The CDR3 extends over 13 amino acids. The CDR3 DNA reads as TGTGCCAGCAGCAATAGGGGGCGTACTGAAGCTTTCTTT. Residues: CASSNRGRTEAFF.

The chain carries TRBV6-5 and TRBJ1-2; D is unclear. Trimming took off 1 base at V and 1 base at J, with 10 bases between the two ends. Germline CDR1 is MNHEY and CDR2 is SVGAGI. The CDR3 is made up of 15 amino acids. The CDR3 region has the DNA TGTGCCAGCAGTTACTTTCAGGACTATAACTATGGCTACACCTTC. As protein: CASSYFQDYNYGYTF.

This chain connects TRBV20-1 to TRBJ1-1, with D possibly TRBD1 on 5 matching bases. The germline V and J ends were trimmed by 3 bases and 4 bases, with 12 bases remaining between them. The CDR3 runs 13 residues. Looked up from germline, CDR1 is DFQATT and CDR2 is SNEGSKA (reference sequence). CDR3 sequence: CSASFREGTEAFF. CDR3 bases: TGCAGTGCTAGTTTCAGGGAAGGCACTGAAGCTTTCTTT.

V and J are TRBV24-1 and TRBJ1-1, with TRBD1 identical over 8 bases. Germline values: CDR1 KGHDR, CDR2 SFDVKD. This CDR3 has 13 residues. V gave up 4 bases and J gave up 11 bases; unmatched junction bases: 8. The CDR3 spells CATSEGDRGRAFF. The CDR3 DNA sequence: TGTGCCACCAGTGAGGGAGACAGGGGTCGGGCTTTCTTT.

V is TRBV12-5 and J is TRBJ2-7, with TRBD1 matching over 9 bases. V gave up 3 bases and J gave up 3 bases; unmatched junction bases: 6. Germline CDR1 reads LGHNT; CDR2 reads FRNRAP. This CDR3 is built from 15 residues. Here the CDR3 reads CASGLGWDRDYEQYF. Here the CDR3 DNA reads TGTGCTAGTGGTTTAGGTTGGGACAGGGACTACGAGCAGTACTTC.

CDR3 amino acids: CASSEGQSSGNTIYF. The CDR3 DNA reads TGCGCCAGCAGCGAAGGACAGAGCTCTGGAAACACCATATATTTT. The chain carries TRBV5-1 and TRBJ1-3, with D maybe TRBD1 (6 bases). The germline V gene has CDR1 SGHRS and CDR2 YFSETQ. The CDR3 loop spans 15 amino acids. V gave up 4 bases and J gave up 0 bases, with 11 bases separating them.

CDR3 sequence: CASSRAGETEAFF. CDR3 nucleotides: TGTGCCAGCTCGAGGGCAGGGGAGACTGAAGCTTTCTTT. The J gene is TRBJ1-1, the V gene TRBV18; a weak D match, TRBD1 (6 bases). The CDR3 loop spans 13 amino acids. The V end lost 6 bases, the J end lost 5 bases, and 13 bases lay between the germline ends. Germline V gene lookup returns CDR1 KGHSH and CDR2 LQKENI.

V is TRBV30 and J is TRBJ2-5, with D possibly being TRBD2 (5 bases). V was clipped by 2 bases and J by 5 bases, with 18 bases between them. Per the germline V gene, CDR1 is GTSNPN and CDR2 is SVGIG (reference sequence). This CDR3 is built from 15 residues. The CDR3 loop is CAWSKTLVGGETQYF. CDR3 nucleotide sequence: TGTGCCTGGAGTAAGACACTAGTCGGTGGCGAGACCCAGTACTTC.

CDR3 DNA: TGTGCCAGCAGCTTAGGGCGACAGGGAATAACAGATACGCAGTATTTT. Translating gives CASSLGRQGITDTQYF. This sequence joins TRBV11-3 and TRBJ2-3, with 7 bases identical to TRBD1. Losses at the gene ends were 1 base for V and 3 bases for J; bases not matched to a gene: 7. The length of the CDR3 is 16 residues. The germline V gene has CDR1 SGHNT and CDR2 YENEEA.

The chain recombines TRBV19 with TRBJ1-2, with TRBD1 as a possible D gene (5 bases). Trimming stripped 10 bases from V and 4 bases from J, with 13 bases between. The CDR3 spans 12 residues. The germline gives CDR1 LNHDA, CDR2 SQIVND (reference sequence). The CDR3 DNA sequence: TGTGCCACCCTAGGGGATGGCTATGGCTACACCTTC. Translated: CATLGDGYGYTF.

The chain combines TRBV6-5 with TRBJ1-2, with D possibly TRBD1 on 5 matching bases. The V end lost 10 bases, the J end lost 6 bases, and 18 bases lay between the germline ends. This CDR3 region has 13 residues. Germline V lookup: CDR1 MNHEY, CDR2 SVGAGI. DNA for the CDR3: TGTGCCACCTCCCAGGGCTTATGGGATGGCTACACCTTC. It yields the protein CATSQGLWDGYTF.

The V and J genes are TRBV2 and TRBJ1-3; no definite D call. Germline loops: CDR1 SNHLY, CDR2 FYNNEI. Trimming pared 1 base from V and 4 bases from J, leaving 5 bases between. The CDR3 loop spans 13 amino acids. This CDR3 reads CASSEVSGNTIYF. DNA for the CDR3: TGTGCCAGCAGTGAAGTCTCGGGAAACACCATATATTTT.

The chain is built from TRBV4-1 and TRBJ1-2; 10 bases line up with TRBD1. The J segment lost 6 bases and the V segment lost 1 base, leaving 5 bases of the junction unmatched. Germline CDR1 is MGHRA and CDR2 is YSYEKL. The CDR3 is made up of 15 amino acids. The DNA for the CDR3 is TGCGCCAGCAGCCAAGCCTCGACAGGGGGCCATGGCTACACCTTC. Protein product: CASSQASTGGHGYTF.

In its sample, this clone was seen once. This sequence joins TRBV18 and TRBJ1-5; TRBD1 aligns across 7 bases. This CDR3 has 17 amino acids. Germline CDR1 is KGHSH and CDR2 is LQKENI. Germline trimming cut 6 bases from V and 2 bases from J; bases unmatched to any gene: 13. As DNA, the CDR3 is TGTGCCAGCTCTCCCACCTATGACAGGGCTGGCAATCAGCCCCAGCATTTT. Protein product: CASSPTYDRAGNQPQHF.

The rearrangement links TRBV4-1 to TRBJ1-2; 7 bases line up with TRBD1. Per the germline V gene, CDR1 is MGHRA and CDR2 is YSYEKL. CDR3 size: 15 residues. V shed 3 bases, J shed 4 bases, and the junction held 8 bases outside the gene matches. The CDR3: CASSQVSGQTYGYTF. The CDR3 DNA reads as TGCGCCAGCAGCCAGGTTTCGGGACAGACCTATGGCTACACCTTC.

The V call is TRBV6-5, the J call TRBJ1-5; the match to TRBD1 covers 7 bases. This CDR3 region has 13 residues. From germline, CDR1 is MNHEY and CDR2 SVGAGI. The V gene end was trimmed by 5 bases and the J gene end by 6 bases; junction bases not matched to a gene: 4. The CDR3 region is CASSRGQFQPQHF. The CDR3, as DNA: TGTGCCAGCAGTAGGGGACAGTTTCAGCCCCAGCATTTT.

The CDR3 nucleotides are TGTGCCATCAGTGGGGGTCTAACTAGCGGGACCTACAATGAGCAGTTCTTC. Translation gives CAISGGLTSGTYNEQFF. V is TRBV10-3 and J is TRBJ2-1, with 10 bases that match TRBD2. With V trimmed by 4 bases and J by 2 bases, 8 bases remained unmatched. Germline-derived CDR1 and CDR2 are ENHRY and SYGVKD. The CDR3 is made up of 17 amino acids.

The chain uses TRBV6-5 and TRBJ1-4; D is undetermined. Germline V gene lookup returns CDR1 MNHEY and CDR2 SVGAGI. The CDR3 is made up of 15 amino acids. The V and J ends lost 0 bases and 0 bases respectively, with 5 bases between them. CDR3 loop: CASSYSDTTNEKLFF. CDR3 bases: TGTGCCAGCAGTTACTCCGACACAACTAATGAAAAACTGTTTTTT.

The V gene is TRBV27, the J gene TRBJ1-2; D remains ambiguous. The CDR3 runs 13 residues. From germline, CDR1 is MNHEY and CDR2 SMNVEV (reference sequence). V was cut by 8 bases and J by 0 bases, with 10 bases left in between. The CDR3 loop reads CASSNRPNYGYTF. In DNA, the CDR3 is TGTGCCAGCTCGAACAGACCTAACTATGGCTACACCTTC.

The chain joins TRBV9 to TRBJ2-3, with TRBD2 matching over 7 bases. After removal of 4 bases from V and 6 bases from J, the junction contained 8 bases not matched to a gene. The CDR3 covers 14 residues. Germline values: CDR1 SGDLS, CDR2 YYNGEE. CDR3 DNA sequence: TGTGCCAGCAGCCGGGCGAGCGGGGACGATACGCAGTATTTT. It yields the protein CASSRASGDDTQYF.

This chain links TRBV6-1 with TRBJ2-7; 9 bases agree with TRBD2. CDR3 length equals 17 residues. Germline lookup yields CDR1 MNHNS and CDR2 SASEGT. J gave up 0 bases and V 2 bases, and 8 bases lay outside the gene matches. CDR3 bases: TGTGCCAGCAGTGAATCAAGCGGGGGGCGTTACTCCTACGAGCAGTACTTC. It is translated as CASSESSGGRYSYEQYF.

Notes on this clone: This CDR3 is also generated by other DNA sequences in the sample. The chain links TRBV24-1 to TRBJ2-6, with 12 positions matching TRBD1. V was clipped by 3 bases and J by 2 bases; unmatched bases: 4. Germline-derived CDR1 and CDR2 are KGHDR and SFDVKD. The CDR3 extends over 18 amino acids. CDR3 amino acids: CATSDPGTGGAGANVLTF. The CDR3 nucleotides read TGTGCCACCAGTGATCCTGGGACAGGGGGCGCTGGGGCCAACGTCCTGACTTTC.

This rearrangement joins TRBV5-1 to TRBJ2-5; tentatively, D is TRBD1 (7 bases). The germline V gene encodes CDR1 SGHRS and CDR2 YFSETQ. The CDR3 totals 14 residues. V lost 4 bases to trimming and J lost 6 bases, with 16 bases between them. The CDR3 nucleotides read TGCGCCAGCAGCCCCCAGGGGGGCAGGCAGACCCAGTACTTC. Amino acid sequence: CASSPQGGRQTQYF. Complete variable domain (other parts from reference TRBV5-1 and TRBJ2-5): KAGVTQTPRYLIKTRGQQVTLSCSPISGHRSVSWYQQTPGQGLQFLFEYFSETQRNKGNFPGRFSGRQFSNSRSEMNVSTLELGDSALYLCASSPQGGRQTQYFGPGTRLLVL.

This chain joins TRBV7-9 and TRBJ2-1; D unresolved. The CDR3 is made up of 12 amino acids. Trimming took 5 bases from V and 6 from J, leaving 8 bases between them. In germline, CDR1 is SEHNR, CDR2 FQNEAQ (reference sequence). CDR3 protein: CASSPSGNEQFF. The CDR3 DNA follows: TGTGCCAGCAGCCCCTCAGGCAATGAGCAGTTCTTC.